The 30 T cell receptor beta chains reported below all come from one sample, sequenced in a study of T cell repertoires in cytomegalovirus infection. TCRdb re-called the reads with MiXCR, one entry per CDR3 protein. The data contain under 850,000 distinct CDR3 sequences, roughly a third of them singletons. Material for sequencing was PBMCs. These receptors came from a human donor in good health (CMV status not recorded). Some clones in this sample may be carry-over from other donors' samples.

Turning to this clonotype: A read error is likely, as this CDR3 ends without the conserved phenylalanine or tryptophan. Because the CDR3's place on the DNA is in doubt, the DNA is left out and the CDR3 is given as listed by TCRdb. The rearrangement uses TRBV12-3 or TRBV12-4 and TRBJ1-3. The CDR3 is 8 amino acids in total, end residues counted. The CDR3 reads CASSPYLG.

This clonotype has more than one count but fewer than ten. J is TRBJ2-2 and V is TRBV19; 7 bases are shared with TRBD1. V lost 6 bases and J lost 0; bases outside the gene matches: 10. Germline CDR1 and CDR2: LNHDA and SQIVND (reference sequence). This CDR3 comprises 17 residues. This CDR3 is CASSPYPGGANTGELFF. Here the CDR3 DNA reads TGTGCCAGTAGCCCTTACCCAGGGGGAGCGAACACCGGGGAGCTGTTTTTT. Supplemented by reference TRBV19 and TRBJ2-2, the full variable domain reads DGGITQSPKYLFRKEGQNVTLSCEQNLNHDAMYWYRQDPGQGLRLIYYSQIVNDFQKGDIAEGYSVSREKKESFPLTVTSAQKNPTAFYLCASSPYPGGANTGELFFGEGSRLTVL.

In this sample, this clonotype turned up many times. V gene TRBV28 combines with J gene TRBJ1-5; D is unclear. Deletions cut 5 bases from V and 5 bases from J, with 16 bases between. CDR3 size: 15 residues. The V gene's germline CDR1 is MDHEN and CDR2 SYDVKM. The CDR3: CASSTRWGSDQPQHF. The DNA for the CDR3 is TGTGCCAGCAGTACAAGATGGGGTTCGGATCAGCCCCAGCATTTT.

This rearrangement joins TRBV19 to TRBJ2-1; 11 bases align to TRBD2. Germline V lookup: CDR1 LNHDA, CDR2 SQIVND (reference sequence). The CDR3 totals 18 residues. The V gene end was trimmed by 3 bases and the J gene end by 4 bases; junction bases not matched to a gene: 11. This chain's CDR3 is CASSIRGTSGRPYNEQFF. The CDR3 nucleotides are TGTGCCAGTAGTATCCGAGGGACTAGCGGACGGCCTTACAATGAGCAGTTCTTC. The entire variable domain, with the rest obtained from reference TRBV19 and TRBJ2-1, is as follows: DGGITQSPKYLFRKEGQNVTLSCEQNLNHDAMYWYRQDPGQGLRLIYYSQIVNDFQKGDIAEGYSVSREKKESFPLTVTSAQKNPTAFYLCASSIRGTSGRPYNEQFFGPGTRLTVL.

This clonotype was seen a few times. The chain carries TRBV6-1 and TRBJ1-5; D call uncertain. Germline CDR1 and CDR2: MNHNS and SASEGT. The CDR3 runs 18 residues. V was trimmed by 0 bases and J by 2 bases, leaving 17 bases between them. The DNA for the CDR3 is TGTGCCAGCAGTGAAGCTAGGTACCGACTTTTAGGCAATCAGCCCCAGCATTTT. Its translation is CASSEARYRLLGNQPQHF.

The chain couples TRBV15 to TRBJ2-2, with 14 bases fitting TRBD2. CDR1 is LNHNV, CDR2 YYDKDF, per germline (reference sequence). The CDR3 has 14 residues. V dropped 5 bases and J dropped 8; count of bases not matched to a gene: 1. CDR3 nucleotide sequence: TGTGCCACCAGCGGGACTAGCGGGAGTGGGGAGCTGTTTTTT. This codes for CATSGTSGSGELFF.

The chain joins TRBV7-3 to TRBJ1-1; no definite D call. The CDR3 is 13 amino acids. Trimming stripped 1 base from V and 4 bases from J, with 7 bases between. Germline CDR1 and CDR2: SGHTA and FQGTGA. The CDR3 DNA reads TGTGCCAGCAGCTTAAGTACAAGCACTGAAGCTTTCTTT. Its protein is CASSLSTSTEAFF.

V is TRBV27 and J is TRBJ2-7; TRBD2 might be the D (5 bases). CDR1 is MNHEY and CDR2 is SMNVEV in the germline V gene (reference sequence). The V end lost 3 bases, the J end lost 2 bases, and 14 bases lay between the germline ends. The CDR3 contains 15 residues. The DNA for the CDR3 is TGTGCCAGCAGTTTTGAGCGGAGACCCACCTACGAGCAGTACTTC. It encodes CASSFERRPTYEQYF.

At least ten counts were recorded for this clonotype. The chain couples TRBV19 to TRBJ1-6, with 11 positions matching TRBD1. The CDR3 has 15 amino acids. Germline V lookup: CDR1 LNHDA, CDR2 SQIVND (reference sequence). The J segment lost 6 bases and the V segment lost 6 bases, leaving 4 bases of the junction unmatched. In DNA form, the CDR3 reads TGTGCCAGTAGGAGTGGGACAGGGGGTAATTCACCCCTCCACTTT. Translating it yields CASRSGTGGNSPLHF.

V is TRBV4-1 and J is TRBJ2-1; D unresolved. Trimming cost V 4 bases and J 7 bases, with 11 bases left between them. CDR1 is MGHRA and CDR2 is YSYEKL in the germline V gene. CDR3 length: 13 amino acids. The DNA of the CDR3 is TGCGCCAGCAGCCCAGGAAGTTCTAATGAGCAGTTCTTC. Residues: CASSPGSSNEQFF.

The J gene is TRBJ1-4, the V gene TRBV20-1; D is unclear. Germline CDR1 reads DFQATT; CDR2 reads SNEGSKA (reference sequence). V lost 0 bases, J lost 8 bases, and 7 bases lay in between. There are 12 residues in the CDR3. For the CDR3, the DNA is TGCAGTGCTAGAGATGAATCAGAAAAACTGTTTTTT. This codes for CSARDESEKLFF.

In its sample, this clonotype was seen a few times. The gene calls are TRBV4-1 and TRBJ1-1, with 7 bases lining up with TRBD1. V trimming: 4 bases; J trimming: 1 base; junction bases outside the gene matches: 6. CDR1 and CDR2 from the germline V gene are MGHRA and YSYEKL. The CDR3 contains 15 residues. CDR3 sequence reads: CASSRVGTANTEAFF. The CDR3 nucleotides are TGCGCCAGCAGCCGCGTCGGGACAGCGAACACTGAAGCTTTCTTT.

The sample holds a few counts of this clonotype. CDR3 in amino acids: CASSPSVEVLETQYF. For the CDR3, the DNA is TGTGCCAGCAGCCCTTCGGTCGAGGTACTGGAGACCCAGTACTTC. This chain links TRBV11-2 with TRBJ2-5, with unresolved D. With 5 bases removed from V and 5 bases from J, the gap between germline ends came to 18 bases. This CDR3 contains 15 residues. Germline assignment: CDR1 SGHAT and CDR2 FQNNGV. Drawing the rest from reference TRBV11-2 and TRBJ2-5, the complete variable domain is EAGVAQSPRYKIIEKRQSVAFWCNPISGHATLYWYQQILGQGPKLLIQFQNNGVVDDSQLPKDRFSAERLKGVDSTLKIQPAKLEDSAVYLCASSPSVEVLETQYFGPGTRLLVL.

In DNA, the CDR3 is TGCGCCAGCAGTCCCGGGGACAGGGGCGACCGTTGGGTTCGGGCGGAAGAGACCCAGTACTTC. It codes for CASSPGDRGDRWVRAEETQYF. The gene calls are TRBV23-1 and TRBJ2-5; 10 bases align to TRBD1. TRBV23-1 is an ORF; its function is uncertain. Trimming cost V 4 bases and J 3 bases; bases outside gene matches: 23. The CDR3 contains 21 residues.

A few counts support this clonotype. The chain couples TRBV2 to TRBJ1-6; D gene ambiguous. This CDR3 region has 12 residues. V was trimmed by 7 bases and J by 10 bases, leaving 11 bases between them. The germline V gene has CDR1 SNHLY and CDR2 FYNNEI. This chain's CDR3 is CASMASQSPLHF. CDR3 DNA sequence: TGTGCCAGCATGGCCAGCCAATCACCCCTCCACTTT.

In DNA form, the CDR3 reads TGCGCCAGCAGCCAGGGGACTAGCGTGAACACCGGGGAGCTGTTTTTT. Residues: CASSQGTSVNTGELFF. V is TRBV4-1 and J is TRBJ2-2, with 10 bases that match TRBD2. Germline assignment: CDR1 MGHRA and CDR2 YSYEKL. The ends lost 3 bases at V and 1 base at J; junction bases unmatched: 2. There are 16 residues in the CDR3.

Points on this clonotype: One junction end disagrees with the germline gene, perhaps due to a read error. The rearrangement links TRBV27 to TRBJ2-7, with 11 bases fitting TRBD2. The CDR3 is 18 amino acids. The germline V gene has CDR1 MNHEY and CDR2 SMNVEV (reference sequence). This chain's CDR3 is CASSLIGSGGARTYEPYF. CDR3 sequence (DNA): TGTGCCAGCAGTTTAATCGGTAGCGGGGGGGCAAGGACCTACGAGCCGTACTTC.

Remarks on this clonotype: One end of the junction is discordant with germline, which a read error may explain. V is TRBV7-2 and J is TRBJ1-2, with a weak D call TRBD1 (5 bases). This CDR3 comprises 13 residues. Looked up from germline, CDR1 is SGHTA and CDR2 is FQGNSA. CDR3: CDSSSTVYYGYTF. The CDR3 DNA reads TGTGACAGCAGCTCGACAGTATACTATGGCTACACCTTC.

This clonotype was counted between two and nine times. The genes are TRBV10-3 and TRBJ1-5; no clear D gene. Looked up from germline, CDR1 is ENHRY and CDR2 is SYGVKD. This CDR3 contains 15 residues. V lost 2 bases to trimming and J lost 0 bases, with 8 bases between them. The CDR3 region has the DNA TGTGCCATCAGTGAGAGTGGTAATAGCAATCAGCCCCAGCATTTT. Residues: CAISESGNSNQPQHF.

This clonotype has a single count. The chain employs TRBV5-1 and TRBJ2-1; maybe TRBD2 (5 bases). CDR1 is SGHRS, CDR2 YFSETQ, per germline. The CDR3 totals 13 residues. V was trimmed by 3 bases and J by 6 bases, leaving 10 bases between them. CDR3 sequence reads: CASSYGEFNEQFF. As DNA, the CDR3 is TGCGCCAGCAGCTACGGGGAATTCAATGAGCAGTTCTTC.

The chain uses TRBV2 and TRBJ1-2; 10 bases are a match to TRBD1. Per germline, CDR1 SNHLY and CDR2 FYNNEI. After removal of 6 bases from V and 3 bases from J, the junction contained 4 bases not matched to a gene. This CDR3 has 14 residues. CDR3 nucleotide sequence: TGTGCCAGCAGCGGGACAGGGGTCGACTATGGCTACACCTTC. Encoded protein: CASSGTGVDYGYTF.

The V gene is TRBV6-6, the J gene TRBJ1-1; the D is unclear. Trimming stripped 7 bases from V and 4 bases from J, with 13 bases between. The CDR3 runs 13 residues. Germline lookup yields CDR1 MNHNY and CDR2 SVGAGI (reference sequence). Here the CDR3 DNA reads TGTGCCAGCATGAGGGCCCCGAGCACTGAAGCTTTCTTT. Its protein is CASMRAPSTEAFF.

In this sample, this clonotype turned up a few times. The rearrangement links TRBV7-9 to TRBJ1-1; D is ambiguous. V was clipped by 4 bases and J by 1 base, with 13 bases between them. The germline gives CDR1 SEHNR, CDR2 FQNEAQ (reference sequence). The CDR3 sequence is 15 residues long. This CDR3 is CASSSQGRRNTEAFF. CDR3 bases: TGTGCCAGCAGCTCCCAAGGCAGGAGGAACACTGAAGCTTTCTTT.

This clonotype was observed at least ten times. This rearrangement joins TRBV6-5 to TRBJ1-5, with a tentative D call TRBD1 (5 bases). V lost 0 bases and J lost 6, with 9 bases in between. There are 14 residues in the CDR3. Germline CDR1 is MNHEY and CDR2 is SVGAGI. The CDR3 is CASSYSGEGQPQHF. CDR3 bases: TGTGCCAGCAGTTACTCAGGGGAGGGTCAGCCCCAGCATTTT.

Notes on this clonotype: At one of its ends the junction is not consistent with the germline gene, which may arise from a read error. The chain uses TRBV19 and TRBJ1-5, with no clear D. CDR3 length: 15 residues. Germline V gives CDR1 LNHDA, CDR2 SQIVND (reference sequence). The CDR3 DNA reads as TGTGCCATTAGTATAGGGCCCGGTAGCAATCAGCCCCAGCATTTT. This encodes CAISIGPGSNQPQHF.

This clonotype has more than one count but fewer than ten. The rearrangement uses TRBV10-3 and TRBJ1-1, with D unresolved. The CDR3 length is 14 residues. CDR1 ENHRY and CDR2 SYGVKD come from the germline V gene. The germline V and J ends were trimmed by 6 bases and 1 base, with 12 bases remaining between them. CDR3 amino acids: CAIREPTENTEAFF. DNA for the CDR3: TGTGCCATCAGGGAACCGACCGAGAACACTGAAGCTTTCTTT.

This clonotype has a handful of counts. CDR3 region: CASSYSIEAGPTEAFF. The CDR3 DNA is TGTGCCAGCAGTTACTCGATAGAGGCAGGGCCCACTGAAGCTTTCTTT. The V and J genes are TRBV6-2 or TRBV6-3 and TRBJ1-1; maybe TRBD1 (5 bases). Germline V gives CDR1 MNHEY, CDR2 SVGEGT. Trimming took off 0 bases at V and 4 bases at J, with 15 bases between the two ends. This CDR3 contains 16 residues.

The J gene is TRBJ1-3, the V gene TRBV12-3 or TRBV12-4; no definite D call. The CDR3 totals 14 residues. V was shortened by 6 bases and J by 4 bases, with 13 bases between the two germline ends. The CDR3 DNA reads TGTGCCAGCAGGCGAACCGGGCTCGGAAACACCATATATTTT. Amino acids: CASRRTGLGNTIYF.

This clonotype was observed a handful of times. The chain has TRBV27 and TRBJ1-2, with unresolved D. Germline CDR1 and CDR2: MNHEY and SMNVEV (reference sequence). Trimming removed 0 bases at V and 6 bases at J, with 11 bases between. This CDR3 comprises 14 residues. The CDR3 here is CASSLSGYHHGYTF. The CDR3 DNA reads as TGTGCCAGCAGTTTATCGGGATATCATCATGGCTACACCTTC.

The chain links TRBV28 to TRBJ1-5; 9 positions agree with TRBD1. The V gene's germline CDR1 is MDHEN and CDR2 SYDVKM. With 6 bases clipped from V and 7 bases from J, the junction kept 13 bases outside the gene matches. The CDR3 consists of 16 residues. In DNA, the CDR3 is TGTGCCAGCAGCCGGGGACAGGGAGTAGGGCACCAGCCCCAGCATTTT. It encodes CASSRGQGVGHQPQHF.